This is a list of T cell receptor beta chains from one sample in a study of Graves' ophthalmopathy and Graves' hyperthyroidism. Via MiXCR, TCRdb re-called the multiplex PCR reads, giving one row per CDR3 protein. The data hold hundreds of thousands of distinct CDR3 sequences, with around 50% observed a single time. Sequenced: peripheral blood. These TCRs come from an adult man with Graves' ophthalmopathy. CDR3s include the opening cysteine and the closing phenylalanine or tryptophan. D genes are given only for firm matches. Not every row has a clone size; where given, it reads once, few, many or a size class.

cdr3_nt cdr3_aa cdr3_length j_call clone_size d_call v_call
TGTGCCATCAGTGAGTCACCCATAAACTATGGCTACACCTTC CAISESPINYGYTF 14 TRBJ1-2 many . TRBV10-3
TGTGCCAGCAGTTTAGGGGGGGCGCACCAAGAGACCCAGTACTTC CASSLGGAHQETQYF 15 TRBJ2-5 . . TRBV12-3/TRBV12-4
TGTGCCAGCAGCCAAGTCTCGGGACGGCCGGGGAACAATAATGAAAAACTGTTTTTT CASSQVSGRPGNNNEKLFF 19 TRBJ1-4 . . TRBV9
TGTGCCAGCAGCGTATACGGCAGGGAAGTCGGCTACACCTTC CASSVYGREVGYTF 14 TRBJ1-2 . . TRBV9
TGCAGTGCCGAGGAACCGGGGGGGGAAGAGACCCAGTACTTC CSAEEPGGEETQYF 14 TRBJ2-5 . TRBD2 TRBV20-1
TGTGCCAGCAGAGGGGAACAAGAGACCCAGTACTTC CASRGEQETQYF 12 TRBJ2-5 . . TRBV27
TGCGCCAGCAGCGCCGGGACAGGGGTGAACACTGAAGCTTTCTTT CASSAGTGVNTEAFF 15 TRBJ1-1 few TRBD1 TRBV5-1
TGTGCCACCAGTGACCACAGACAGGGGTTCGGGGAGCTGTTTTTT CATSDHRQGFGELFF 15 TRBJ2-2 . TRBD1 TRBV24-1
TGCGCCAGCAGCCCACGGGACAGCCATGGCTACACCTTC CASSPRDSHGYTF 13 TRBJ1-2 few TRBD1 TRBV5-1
TGTGCCAGCAGTCCATCGTCGCGGGGTGTCAACGAGCAGTACTTC CASSPSSRGVNEQYF 15 TRBJ2-7 . . TRBV28
TGTGCCACCAGCACAGGAGGGGCCGGGGCCAACGTCCTGACTTTC CATSTGGAGANVLTF 15 TRBJ2-6 . . TRBV15
TGTGCCAGCCTCACCGGGAATAAAGAGACCCAGTACTTC CASLTGNKETQYF 13 TRBJ2-5 . . TRBV6-5
TGCAGCGTCCTAAAACTAGCGGGGGACTATGGCTACACCTTC CSVLKLAGDYGYTF 14 TRBJ1-2 . . TRBV29-1
TGCAGCGTTGGGGGTCGAAGAGGGATAGAATTAACTGAAGCTTTCTTT CSVGGRRGIELTEAFF 16 TRBJ1-1 . . TRBV29-1
TGTGCCAGCAGCTTAGTAGGGTCGGACGTAGACGATGGCTACACCTTC CASSLVGSDVDDGYTF 16 TRBJ1-2 . . TRBV7-9
TGTGCCAGCAGCGAGGCCGCGGGAGGGTCCTACGAGCAGTACTTC CASSEAAGGSYEQYF 15 TRBJ2-7 . TRBD2 TRBV7-8
TGTGCCAGCAGTTTAAGTCAGGTAGATGAGGCCCAGCATTTT CASSLSQVDEAQHF 14 TRBJ1-5 few . TRBV12-3/TRBV12-4
TGCAGTGCTAGAGAGGGGGCGCCGGAGACCCAGTACTTC CSAREGAPETQYF 13 TRBJ2-5 . . TRBV20-1
TGTGCCAGCAGCTCTTCCTCGGGCGAGCAGTACTTC CASSSSSGEQYF 12 TRBJ2-7 once . TRBV5-8
TGTGCCAGCAGCCAACAGGCATCGGCTGAAGCTTTCTTT CASSQQASAEAFF 13 TRBJ1-1 few . TRBV3-1
TGTGCCAGTAGTATGGAGCGGGGGCCGATCTACGAGCAGTACTTC CASSMERGPIYEQYF 15 TRBJ2-7 few TRBD2 TRBV19
TGCAGTGCTAGAGATGGGGGTCGGTACGAGCAGTACTTC CSARDGGRYEQYF 13 TRBJ2-7 . . TRBV20-1
TGTGCCAGCAGCTTGGGCCAGACAAATGAAAAACTGTTTTTT CASSLGQTNEKLFF 14 TRBJ1-4 few . TRBV7-9
TGCAGTGCGCGGCCCATTGGGGGCAATCAGCCCCAGCATTTT CSARPIGGNQPQHF 14 TRBJ1-5 few . TRBV20-1
TGTGCCAGCAGTGACACAGGGGGCTCCTACGAGCAGTACTTC CASSDTGGSYEQYF 14 TRBJ2-7 . TRBD1 TRBV10-2
TGTGCCAGCGGTAGGCGAAGTGAAGCTTTCTTT CASGRRSEAFF 11 TRBJ1-1 . . TRBV2
TGCAGTGCTAGAGATCTACAGGGTTCTAGTGCTGAAGCTTTCTTT CSARDLQGSSAEAFF 15 TRBJ1-1 once . TRBV20-1
TGCAGTGCTAGAGGGGCAGGGAGGGTTACTGAAGCTTTCTTT CSARGAGRVTEAFF 14 TRBJ1-1 many . TRBV20-1
TGTGCCAGCAGTCCTCGGACAGGGTGGGTTGATGGCTACACCTTC CASSPRTGWVDGYTF 15 TRBJ1-2 once TRBD1 TRBV28
TGTGCCATCAGTGGCGACCGGGACAGGGGTCCGTATGGCTACACCTTC CAISGDRDRGPYGYTF 16 TRBJ1-2 . TRBD1 TRBV10-3
TGTGCCAGCAGTGAAGAGAGGGGCCTTTACGAGCAGTACTTC CASSEERGLYEQYF 14 TRBJ2-7 . . TRBV2
TGTGCCAGCACCAATGGGGGGGGCGCGGGTGCTTTCTTT CASTNGGGAGAFF 13 TRBJ1-1 once . TRBV12-3/TRBV12-4
TGTGCTAGCAGCCCCCCTCTAGAGACCCAGTACTTC CASSPPLETQYF 12 TRBJ2-5 few . TRBV7-7
TGTGCCAGCAGTGACAGGACGCTGAACACTGAAGCTTTCTTT CASSDRTLNTEAFF 14 TRBJ1-1 . . TRBV7-9